The clone carrying this TCR beta chain was picked up a small number of times. Its matching antigen is unknown. The V end lost 1 base, the J end lost 7 bases, and 8 bases lay between the germline ends. The CDR3 covers 13 residues. This sample was taken from a study of T-cell memory formation after mild COVID-19. 5'RACE, which relied on constant-segment primers, yielded TCR alpha and TCR beta cDNA libraries carrying sample barcodes and UMIs. One entry per CDR3 protein, called by TCRdb with MiXCR from the 5' RACE reads. The profile covers some 130,000 distinct CDR3 sequences, with 15% to 20% appearing a single time and approximately 15% taken by the ten largest. Study-level findings and limits: Later expanders leaned CD4+, whereas clones that contracted between day 15 and 85 were balanced CD4/CD8.

The V gene is TRBV12-3 or TRBV12-4, the J gene TRBJ1-5; weak D call: TRBD1 (6 bases). Source material: PBMCs or a T cell subset sorted from them (not recorded which). This TCR came from an adult woman who had mild COVID-19 (a few samples of this study predate the infection). Cell type and time point are not known. As DNA, the CDR3 is TGTGCCAGCAGTTTAGGGGGGGGCCAGCCCCAGCATTTT. It is translated as CASSLGGGQPQHF.